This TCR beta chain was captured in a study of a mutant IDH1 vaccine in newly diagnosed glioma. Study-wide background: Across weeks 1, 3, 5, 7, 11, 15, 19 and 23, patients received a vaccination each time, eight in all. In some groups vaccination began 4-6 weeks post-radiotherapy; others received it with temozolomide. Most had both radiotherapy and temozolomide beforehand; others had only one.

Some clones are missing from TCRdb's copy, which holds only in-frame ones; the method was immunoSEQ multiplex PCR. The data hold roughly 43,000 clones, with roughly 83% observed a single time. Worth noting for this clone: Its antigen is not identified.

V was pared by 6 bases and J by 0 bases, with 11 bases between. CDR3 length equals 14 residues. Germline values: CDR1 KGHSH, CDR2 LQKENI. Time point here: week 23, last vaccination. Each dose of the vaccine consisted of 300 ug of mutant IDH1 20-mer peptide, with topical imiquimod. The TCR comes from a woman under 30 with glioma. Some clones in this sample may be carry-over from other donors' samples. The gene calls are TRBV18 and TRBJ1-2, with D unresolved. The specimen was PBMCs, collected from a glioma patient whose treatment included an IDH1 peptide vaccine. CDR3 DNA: TGTGCCAGCTCCGGCGGTCCTGCTAACTATGGCTACACCTTC. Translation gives CASSGGPANYGYTF.